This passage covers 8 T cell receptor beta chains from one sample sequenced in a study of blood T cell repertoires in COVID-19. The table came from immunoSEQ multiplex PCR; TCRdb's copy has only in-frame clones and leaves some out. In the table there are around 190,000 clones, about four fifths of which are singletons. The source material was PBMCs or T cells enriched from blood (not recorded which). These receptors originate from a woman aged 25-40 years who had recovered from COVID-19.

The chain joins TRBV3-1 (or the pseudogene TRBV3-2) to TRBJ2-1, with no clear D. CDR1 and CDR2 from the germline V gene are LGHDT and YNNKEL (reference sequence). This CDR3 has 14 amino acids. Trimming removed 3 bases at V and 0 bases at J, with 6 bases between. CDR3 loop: CASSHESSYNEQFF. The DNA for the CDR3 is TGTGCCAGCAGCCATGAGAGCTCCTACAATGAGCAGTTCTTC.

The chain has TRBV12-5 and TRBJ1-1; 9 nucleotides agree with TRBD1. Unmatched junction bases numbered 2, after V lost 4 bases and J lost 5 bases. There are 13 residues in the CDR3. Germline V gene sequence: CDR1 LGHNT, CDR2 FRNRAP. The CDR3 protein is CASGSGQGTEAFF. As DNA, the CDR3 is TGTGCTAGTGGTTCAGGACAGGGGACTGAAGCTTTCTTT.

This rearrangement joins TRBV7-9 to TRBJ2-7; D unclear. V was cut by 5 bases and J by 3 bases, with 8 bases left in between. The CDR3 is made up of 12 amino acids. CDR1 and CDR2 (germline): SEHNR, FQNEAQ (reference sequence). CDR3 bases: TGTGCCAGCAGCGTCGACAACTACGAGCAGTACTTC. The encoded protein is CASSVDNYEQYF.

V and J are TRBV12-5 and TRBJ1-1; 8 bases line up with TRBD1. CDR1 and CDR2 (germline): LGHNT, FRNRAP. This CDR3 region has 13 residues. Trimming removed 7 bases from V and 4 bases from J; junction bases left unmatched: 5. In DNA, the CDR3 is TGTGCTAGTGCCAGGACAGGGTCCACTGAAGCTTTCTTT. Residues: CASARTGSTEAFF.

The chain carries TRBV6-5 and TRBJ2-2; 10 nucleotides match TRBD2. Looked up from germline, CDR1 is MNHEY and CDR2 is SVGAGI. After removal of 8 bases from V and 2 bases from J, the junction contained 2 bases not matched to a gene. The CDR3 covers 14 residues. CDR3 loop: CASGLAANTGELFF. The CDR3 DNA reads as TGTGCCAGCGGACTAGCGGCAAACACCGGGGAGCTGTTTTTT.

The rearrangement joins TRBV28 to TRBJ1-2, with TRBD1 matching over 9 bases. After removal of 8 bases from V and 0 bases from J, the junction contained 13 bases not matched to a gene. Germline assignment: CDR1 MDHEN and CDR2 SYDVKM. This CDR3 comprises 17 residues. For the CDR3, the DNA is TGTGCCAGCGGGCCCGGGACAGGGCAGGGGACTAACTATGGCTACACCTTC. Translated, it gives CASGPGTGQGTNYGYTF.

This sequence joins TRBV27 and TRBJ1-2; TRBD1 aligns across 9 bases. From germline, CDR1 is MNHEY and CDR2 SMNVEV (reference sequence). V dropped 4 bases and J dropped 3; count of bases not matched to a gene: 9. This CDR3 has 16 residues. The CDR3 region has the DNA TGTGCCAGCAGTTCCTGGACAGGGGAAACCTACTATGGCTACACCTTC. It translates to CASSSWTGETYYGYTF.

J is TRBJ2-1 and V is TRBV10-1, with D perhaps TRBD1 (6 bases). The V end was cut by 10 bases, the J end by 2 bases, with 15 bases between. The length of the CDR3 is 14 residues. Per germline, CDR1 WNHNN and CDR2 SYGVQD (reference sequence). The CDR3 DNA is TGCGCCACCAGCCCCACAGGGACCTACAATGAGCAGTTCTTC. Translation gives CATSPTGTYNEQFF.